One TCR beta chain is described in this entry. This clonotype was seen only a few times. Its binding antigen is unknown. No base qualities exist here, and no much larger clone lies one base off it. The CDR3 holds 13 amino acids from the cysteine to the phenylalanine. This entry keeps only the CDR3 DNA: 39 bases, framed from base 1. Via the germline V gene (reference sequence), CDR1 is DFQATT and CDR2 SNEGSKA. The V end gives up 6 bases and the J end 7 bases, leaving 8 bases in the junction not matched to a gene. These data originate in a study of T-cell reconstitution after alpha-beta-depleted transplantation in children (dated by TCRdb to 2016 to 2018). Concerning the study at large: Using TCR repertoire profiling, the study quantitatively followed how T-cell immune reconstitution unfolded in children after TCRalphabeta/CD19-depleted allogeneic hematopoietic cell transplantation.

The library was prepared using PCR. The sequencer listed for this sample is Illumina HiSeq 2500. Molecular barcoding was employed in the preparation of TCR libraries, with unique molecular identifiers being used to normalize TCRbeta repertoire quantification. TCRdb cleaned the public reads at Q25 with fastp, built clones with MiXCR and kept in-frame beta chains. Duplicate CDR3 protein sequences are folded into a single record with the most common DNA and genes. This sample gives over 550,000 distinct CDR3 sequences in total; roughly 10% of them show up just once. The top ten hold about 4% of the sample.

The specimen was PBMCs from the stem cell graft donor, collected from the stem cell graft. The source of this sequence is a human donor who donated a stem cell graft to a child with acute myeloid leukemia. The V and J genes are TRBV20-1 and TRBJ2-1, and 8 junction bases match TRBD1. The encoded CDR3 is CSAPWTGLNEQFF. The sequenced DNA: TGCAGTGCGCCTTGGACAGGGTTGAATGAGCAGTTCTTC.